The entry below describes one T cell receptor (beta chain). Antigen unknown. The data are from a study of T cells in localized non-small cell lung cancer. Some clones are missing from TCRdb's copy, which holds only in-frame ones; the method was immunoSEQ multiplex PCR. The sample has about 40,000 clones, about 86% seen once; the top ten hold under 8%. Whole-study findings and limits: Clonality of T cells reached its maximum in uninvolved adjacent lung, surpassing tumor. Because sequencing included only one region (of the tumor), heterogeneity remains possible. Appearing in adjacent lung were a median about 60 of the top 100 tumor clones.

The germline CDR1 and CDR2 sequences are MNHEY and SVGAGI. V lost 6 bases, J lost 4 bases, and 15 bases lay in between. The length of the CDR3 is 15 residues. This receptor was taken from a male donor aged 60 or over with stage II lung adenocarcinoma. This rearrangement joins TRBV6-5 to TRBJ2-2; D uncertain. The source material was peripheral blood mononuclear cells, sampled before any cancer treatment. CDR3 DNA sequence: TGTGCCAGCAGCCTTGACGGGTCGGGCACCGGGGAGCTGTTTTTT. Residues: CASSLDGSGTGELFF.